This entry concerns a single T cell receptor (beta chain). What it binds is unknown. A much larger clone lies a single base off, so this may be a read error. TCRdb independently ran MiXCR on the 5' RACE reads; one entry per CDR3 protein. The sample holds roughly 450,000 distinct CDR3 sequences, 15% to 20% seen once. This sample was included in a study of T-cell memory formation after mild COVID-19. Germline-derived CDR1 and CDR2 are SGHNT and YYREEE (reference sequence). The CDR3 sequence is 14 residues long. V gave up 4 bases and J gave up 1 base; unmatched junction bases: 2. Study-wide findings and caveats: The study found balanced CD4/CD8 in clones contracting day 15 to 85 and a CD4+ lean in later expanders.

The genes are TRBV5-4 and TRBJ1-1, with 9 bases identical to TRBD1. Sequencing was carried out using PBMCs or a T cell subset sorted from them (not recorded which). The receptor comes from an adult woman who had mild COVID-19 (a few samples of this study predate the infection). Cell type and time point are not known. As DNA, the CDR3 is TGTGCCAGCAGCGGGGGACAGGGGAACACTGAAGCTTTCTTT. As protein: CASSGGQGNTEAFF.